The entry below describes one T cell receptor (beta chain). The TCRbeta library was prepared with unique molecular identifiers. TCRdb independently ran MiXCR on the PCR reads; one entry per CDR3 protein. The sample contains a few hundred thousand distinct CDR3 sequences, 18% of which appear only once. Germline loops: CDR1 MNHEY, CDR2 SMNVEV (reference sequence). After removal of 3 bases from V and 0 bases from J, the junction contained 10 bases not matched to a gene. The CDR3 contains 18 residues. This sample stems from a study of T-cell reconstitution after alpha-beta-depleted transplantation in children.

This chain links TRBV27 with TRBJ2-1; the match to TRBD2 covers 8 bases. The material was PBMCs from the stem cell graft donor, obtained from the stem cell graft. This clonotype was sampled from a human donor who donated a stem cell graft to a child with acute lymphoblastic leukemia. CDR3 protein: CASSLSPGLVSSYNEQFF. The DNA for the CDR3 is TGTGCCAGCAGTTTGAGTCCGGGACTAGTTAGCTCCTACAATGAGCAGTTCTTC.